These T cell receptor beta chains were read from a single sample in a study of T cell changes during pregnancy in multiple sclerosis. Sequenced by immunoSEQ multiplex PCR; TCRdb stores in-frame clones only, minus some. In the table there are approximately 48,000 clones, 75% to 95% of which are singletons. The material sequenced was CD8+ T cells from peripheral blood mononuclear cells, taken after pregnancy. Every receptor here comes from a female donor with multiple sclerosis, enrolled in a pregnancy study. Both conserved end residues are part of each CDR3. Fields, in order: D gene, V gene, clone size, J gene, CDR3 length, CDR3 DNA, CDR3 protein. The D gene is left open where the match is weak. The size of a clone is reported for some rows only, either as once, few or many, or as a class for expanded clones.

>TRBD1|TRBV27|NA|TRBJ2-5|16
TGTGCCAGCAGTCACCCGACAGGGTGGGGAAAAGAGACCCAGTACTTC
CASSHPTGWGKETQYF
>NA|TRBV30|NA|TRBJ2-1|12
TGTGCCTGGAGTGTACGACCGAGGAGGGAGTTCTTC
CAWSVRPRREFF
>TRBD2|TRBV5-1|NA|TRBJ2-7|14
TGCGCCAGCAGTCCTAGCGGGGCGCCATACGAGCAGTACTTC
CASSPSGAPYEQYF
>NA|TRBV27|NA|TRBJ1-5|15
TGTGCCAGCAGTTTATCGAGGAATAGCAATCAGCCCCAGCATTTT
CASSLSRNSNQPQHF
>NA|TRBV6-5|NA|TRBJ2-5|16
TGTGCCAGCAGTTACTCGGTCCGGGACAAACGGGAGACCCAGTACTTC
CASSYSVRDKRETQYF
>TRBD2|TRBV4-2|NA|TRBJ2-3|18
TGTGCCAGCAGCCAAGGGGGGACTAGCACAAGTCACACAGATACGCAGTATTTT
CASSQGGTSTSHTDTQYF
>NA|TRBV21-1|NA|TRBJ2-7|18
TGTGCCAGCAGCAAATGGACAGGACCTAACATTCCCTCCTACGAGCAGTACTTC
CASSKWTGPNIPSYEQYF
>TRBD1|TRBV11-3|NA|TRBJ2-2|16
TGTGCCAGCAGCTCCCGGACAGGACCAAACACCGGGGAGCTGTTTTTT
CASSSRTGPNTGELFF
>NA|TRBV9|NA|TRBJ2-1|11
TGTGCCAGCAGCCCCGGTAAGGAGCAGTTCTTC
CASSPGKEQFF
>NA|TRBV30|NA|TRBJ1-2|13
TGTGCCTGGAATGCAGGGTTGGACTATGGCTACACCTTC
CAWNAGLDYGYTF
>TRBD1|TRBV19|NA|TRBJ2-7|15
TGTGCCAGTAGTATAGGGCCGACAGGGGTTTACGAGCAGTACTTC
CASSIGPTGVYEQYF
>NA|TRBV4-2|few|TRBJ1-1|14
TGTGCCAGCAGGGGTCAGGGTTTCCACACTGAAGCTTTCTTT
CASRGQGFHTEAFF
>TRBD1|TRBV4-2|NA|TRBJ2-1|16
TGTGCCAGCAGCCAACTAACCGGGACAGCCTACAATGAGCAGTTCTTC
CASSQLTGTAYNEQFF
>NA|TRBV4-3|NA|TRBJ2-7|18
TGCGCCAGCAGCCCAGATGTAGTTAGAGAGACTTTCTCCTACGAGCAGTACTTC
CASSPDVVRETFSYEQYF
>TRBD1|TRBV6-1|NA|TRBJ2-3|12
TGTGCCAGCCGACAGGGAGCAGATACGCAGTATTTT
CASRQGADTQYF
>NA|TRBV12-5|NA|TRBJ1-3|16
TGTGCTAGTAATGAAGACTTCGGAGGAGCTGGAAACACCATATATTTT
CASNEDFGGAGNTIYF
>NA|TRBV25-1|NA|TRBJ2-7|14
TGTGCCAGCAGTGGCGCGGGACAGATGCTTGGGCAGTACTTC
CASSGAGQMLGQYF
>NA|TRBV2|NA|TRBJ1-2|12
TGTGCCATCCCCGGGACACGATATGGCTACACCTTC
CAIPGTRYGYTF
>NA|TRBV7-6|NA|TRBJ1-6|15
TGTGCCAGCAGCCCCGCGGGGGTGGCAGATTCACCCCTCCACTTT
CASSPAGVADSPLHF
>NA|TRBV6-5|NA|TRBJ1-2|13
TGTGCCAGCGGGGCCGGTTTTAAGGGAGGCTACACCTTC
CASGAGFKGGYTF
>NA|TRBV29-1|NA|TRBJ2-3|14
TGCAGCGTCACCATGGGGGAGGGCACAGATACGCAGTATTTT
CSVTMGEGTDTQYF
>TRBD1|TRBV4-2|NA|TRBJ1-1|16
TGTGCCAGCAGGGTCGACAGGGGGCTTTCAGGGACTGAAGCTTTCTTT
CASRVDRGLSGTEAFF
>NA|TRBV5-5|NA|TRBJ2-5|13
TGTGCCAGCAGCTTGGCCAGGGAAGAGACCCAGTACTTC
CASSLAREETQYF
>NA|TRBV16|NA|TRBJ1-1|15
TGTGCCAGCAGAGCCACGGGAGGCTTTGACACTGAAGCTTTCTTT
CASRATGGFDTEAFF
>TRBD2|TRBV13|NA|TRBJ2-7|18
TGTGCCAGCAGCTCGAGAGGGACTAGCGGGGGGGCATCCTACGAGCAGTACTTC
CASSSRGTSGGASYEQYF
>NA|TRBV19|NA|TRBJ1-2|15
TGTGCCAGTAGCCTAGGGTGGGGCGCGGACTATGGCTACACCTTC
CASSLGWGADYGYTF
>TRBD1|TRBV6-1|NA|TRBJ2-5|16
TGTGCCAGCAGTGAGAATCAGGGGGTTTACCAAGAGACCCAGTACTTC
CASSENQGVYQETQYF
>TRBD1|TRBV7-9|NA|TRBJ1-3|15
TGTGCCAGCAGCCCCGGGACAGCCTCTGGAAACACCATATATTTT
CASSPGTASGNTIYF
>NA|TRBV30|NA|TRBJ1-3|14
TGTGCCTGGAGGCAAACAGGGTCTGGAAACACCATATATTTT
CAWRQTGSGNTIYF
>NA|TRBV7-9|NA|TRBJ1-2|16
TGTGCCAGCAGCTTAATCCCTAAGAGGGAGGGGTATGGCTACACCTTC
CASSLIPKREGYGYTF
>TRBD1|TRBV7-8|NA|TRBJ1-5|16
TGTGCCAGCAGCTTAGGGGCAGGGGGATTCAATCAGCCCCAGCATTTT
CASSLGAGGFNQPQHF
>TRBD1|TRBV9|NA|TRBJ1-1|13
TGTGCCAGCAGCGACCAGACAGGGCCCCTTTTTTCATTT
CASSDQTGPLFSF
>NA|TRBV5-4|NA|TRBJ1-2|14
TGTGCCAGCAGCTTGTATGCCGGTGACTATGGCTACACCTTC
CASSLYAGDYGYTF
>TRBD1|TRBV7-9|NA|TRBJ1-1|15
TGTGCCAGCAGTTCTACCAGGGGGCTGAGAACTGAAGCTTTCTTT
CASSSTRGLRTEAFF
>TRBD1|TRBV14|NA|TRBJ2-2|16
TGTGCCAGCAGCCCCCAGGACAGGGTCTACACCGGGGAGCTGTTTTTT
CASSPQDRVYTGELFF
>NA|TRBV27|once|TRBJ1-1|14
TGTGCCAGCAGTTCGCAGGGGATCGCCGCTGAAGCTTTCTTT
CASSSQGIAAEAFF
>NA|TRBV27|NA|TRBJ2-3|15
TGTGCCAGCAGTTTAGCGGGGTTAAATTCAGATACGCAGTATTTT
CASSLAGLNSDTQYF
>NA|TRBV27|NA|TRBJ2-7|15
TGTGCCAGCAGTTTGTGGACAGCTTCCTCCTACGAGCAGTACTTC
CASSLWTASSYEQYF
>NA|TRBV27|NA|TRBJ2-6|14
TGTGCCAGCAGTTTCGGTTCCGGGGCCAACGTCCTGACTTTC
CASSFGSGANVLTF
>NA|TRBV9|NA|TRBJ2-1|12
TGTGCCAGCAGCGTAGCAGGCAGTGAGCAGTTCTTC
CASSVAGSEQFF
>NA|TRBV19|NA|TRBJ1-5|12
TGTGCCAGTAGTATCGGCGGTCAGCCCCAGCATTTT
CASSIGGQPQHF
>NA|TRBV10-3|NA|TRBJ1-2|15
TGTGCCATCAGTGAGTCGGGAGGGGCCGCCTATGGCTACACCTTC
CAISESGGAAYGYTF
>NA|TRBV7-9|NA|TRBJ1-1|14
TGTGCCAGCAGCTTAGTTGCGGCGAACACTGAAGCTTTCTTT
CASSLVAANTEAFF
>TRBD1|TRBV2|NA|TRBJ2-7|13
TGTGCCAGCACGGGACAGGGCCTCTACGAGCAGTACTTC
CASTGQGLYEQYF
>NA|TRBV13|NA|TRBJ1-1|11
TGTGCCAGCAGCTGGGGGCCTGAAGCTTTCTTT
CASSWGPEAFF
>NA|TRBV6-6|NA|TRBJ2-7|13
TGTGCCAGCAGTTACTCGTCCGGGGGCGAGCAGTACTTC
CASSYSSGGEQYF
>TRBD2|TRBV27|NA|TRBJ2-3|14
TGTGCCAGCAGTACCGGGACTAGCGGAGATACGCAGTATTTT
CASSTGTSGDTQYF
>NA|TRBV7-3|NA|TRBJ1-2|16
TGTGCCAGCAGCCCATCGGGCGGGGGACTCAACTATGGCTACACCTTC
CASSPSGGGLNYGYTF
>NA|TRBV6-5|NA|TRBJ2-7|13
TGTGCCAGCAGTTTGGTCGGTGGAGACGAGCAGTACTTC
CASSLVGGDEQYF
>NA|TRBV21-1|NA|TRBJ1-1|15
TGTGCCAGCAGCAAAGCGAGGGGAGGGAGCACTGAAGCTTTCTTT
CASSKARGGSTEAFF
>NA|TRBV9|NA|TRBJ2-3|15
TGTGCCAGCAGCGTAGGAGGGGGTACCACAGATACGCAGTATTTT
CASSVGGGTTDTQYF
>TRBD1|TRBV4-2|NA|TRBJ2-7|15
TGTGCCAGCAGCCATGCCGGGACAGGGACAAACGAGCAGTACTTC
CASSHAGTGTNEQYF
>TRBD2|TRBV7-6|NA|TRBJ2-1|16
TGTGCCAGCAGCTTAGTAGGACTAGCGGCCTACAATGAGCAGTTCTTC
CASSLVGLAAYNEQFF
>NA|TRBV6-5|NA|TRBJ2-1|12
TGTGCCAGCAGTTACCGCGACAATGAGCAGTTCTTC
CASSYRDNEQFF
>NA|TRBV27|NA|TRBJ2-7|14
TGTGCCAGCAGTTTTAGTAACAGCCCCTCCGAGCAGTACTTC
CASSFSNSPSEQYF
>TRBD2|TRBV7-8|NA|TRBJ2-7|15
TGTGCCAGCAGCCCGACTAGCGGGACTCCCTACGAGCAGTACTTC
CASSPTSGTPYEQYF
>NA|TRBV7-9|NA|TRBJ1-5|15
TGTGCCAGCAGCGCCGGACAGCCAAGCAATCAGCCCCAGCATTTT
CASSAGQPSNQPQHF